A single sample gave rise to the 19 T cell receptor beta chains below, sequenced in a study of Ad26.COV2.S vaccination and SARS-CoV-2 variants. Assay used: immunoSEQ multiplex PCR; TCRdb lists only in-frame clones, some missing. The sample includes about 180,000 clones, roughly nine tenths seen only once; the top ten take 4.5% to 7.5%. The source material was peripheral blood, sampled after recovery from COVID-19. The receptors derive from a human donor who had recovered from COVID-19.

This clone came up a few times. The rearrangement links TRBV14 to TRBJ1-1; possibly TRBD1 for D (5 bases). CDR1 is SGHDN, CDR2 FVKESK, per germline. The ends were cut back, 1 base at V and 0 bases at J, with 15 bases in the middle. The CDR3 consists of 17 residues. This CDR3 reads CASSQALKAGLNTEAFF. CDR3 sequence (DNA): TGTGCCAGCAGCCAAGCTTTAAAGGCAGGGCTGAACACTGAAGCTTTCTTT.

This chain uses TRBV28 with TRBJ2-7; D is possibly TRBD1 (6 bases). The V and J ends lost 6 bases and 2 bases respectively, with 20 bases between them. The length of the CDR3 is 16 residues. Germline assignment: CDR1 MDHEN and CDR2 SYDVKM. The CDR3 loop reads CASSPGDRTWAYEQYF. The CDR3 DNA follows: TGTGCCAGCAGCCCAGGAGACAGGACGTGGGCCTACGAGCAGTACTTC.

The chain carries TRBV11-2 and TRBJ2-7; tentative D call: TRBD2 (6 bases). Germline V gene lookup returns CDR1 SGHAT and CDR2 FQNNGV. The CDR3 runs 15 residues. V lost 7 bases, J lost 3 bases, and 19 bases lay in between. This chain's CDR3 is CASTNPGGSGYEQYF. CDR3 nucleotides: TGTGCCAGCACCAACCCCGGGGGTAGCGGCTACGAGCAGTACTTC.

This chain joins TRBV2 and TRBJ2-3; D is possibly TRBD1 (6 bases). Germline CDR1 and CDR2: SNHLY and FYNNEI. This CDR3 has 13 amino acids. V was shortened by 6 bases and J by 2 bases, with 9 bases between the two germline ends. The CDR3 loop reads CASRRTDTDTQYF. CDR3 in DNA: TGTGCCAGCAGGAGGACAGACACAGATACGCAGTATTTT.

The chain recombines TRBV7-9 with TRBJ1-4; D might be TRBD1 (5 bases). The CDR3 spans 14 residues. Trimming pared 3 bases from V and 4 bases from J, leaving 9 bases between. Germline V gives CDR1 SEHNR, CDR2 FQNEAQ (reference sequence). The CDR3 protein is CASSLGEVNEKLFF. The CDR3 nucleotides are TGTGCCAGCAGCTTGGGGGAGGTTAATGAAAAACTGTTTTTT.

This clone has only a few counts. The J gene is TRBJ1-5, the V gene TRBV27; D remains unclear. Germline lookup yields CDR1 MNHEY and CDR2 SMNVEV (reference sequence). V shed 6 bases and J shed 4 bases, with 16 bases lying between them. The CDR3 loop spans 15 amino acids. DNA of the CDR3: TGTGCCAGCAGGGAACCGGACGTGGGGAATCAGCCCCAGCATTTT. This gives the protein CASREPDVGNQPQHF.

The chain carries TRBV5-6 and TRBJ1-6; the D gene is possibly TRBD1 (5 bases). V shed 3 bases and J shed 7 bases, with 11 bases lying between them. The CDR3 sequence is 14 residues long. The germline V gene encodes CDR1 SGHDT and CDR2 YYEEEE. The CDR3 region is CASSYTGSNSPLHF. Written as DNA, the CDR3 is TGTGCCAGCAGCTATACAGGTAGCAATTCACCCCTCCACTTT.

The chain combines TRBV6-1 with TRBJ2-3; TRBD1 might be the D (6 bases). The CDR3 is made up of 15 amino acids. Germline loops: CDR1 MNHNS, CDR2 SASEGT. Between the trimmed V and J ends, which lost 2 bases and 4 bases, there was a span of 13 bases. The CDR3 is CASSELTGSSDTQYF. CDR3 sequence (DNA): TGTGCCAGCAGTGAATTGACAGGCTCCTCAGATACGCAGTATTTT.

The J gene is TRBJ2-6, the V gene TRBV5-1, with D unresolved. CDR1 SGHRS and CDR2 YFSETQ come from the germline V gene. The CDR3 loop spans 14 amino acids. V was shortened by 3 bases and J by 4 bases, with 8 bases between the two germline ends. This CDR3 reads CASSSTVGANVLTF. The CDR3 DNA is TGCGCCAGCAGCTCGACCGTCGGGGCCAACGTCCTGACTTTC. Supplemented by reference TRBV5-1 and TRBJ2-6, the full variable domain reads KAGVTQTPRYLIKTRGQQVTLSCSPISGHRSVSWYQQTPGQGLQFLFEYFSETQRNKGNFPGRFSGRQFSNSRSEMNVSTLELGDSALYLCASSSTVGANVLTFGAGSRLTVL.

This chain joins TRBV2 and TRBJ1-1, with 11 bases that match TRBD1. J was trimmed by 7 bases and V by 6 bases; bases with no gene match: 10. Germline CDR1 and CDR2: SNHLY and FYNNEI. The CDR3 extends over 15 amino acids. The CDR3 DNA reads TGTGCCAGCAGGCAACGGACAGGGGGCGCTGGTGAAGCTTTCTTT. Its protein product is CASRQRTGGAGEAFF. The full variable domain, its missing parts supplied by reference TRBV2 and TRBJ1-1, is EPEVTQTPSHQVTQMGQEVILRCVPISNHLYFYWYRQILGQKVEFLVSFYNNEISEKSEIFDDQFSVERPDGSNFTLKIRSTKLEDSAMYFCASRQRTGGAGEAFFGQGTRLTVV.

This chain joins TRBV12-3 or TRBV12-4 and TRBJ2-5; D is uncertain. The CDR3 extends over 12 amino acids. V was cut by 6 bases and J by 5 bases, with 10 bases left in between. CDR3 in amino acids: CASSFTKETQYF. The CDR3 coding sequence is TGTGCCAGCAGCTTTACCAAGGAGACCCAGTACTTC.

The DNA of the CDR3 is TGTGCCACCAGCAGCGGAGTGGACAGGGGGCGAGCGAGGGGGAACACTGAAGCTTTCTTT. As protein: CATSSGVDRGRARGNTEAFF. V gene TRBV15 combines with J gene TRBJ1-1, with 11 bases that match TRBD1. The CDR3 sequence is 20 residues long. Trimming cost V 3 bases and J 1 base; bases outside gene matches: 16. Germline CDR1 reads LNHNV; CDR2 reads YYDKDF (reference sequence). Drawing the rest from reference TRBV15 and TRBJ1-1, the complete variable domain is DAMVIQNPRYQVTQFGKPVTLSCSQTLNHNVMYWYQQKSSQAPKLLFHYYDKDFNNEADTPDNFQSRRPNTSFCFLDIRSPGLGDTAMYLCATSSGVDRGRARGNTEAFFGQGTRLTVV.

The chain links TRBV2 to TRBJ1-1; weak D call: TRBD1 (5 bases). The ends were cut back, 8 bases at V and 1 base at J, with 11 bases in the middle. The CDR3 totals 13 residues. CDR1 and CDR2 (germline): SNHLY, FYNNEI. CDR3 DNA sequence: TGTGCCAGCGGCAGGGATAGGAACACTGAAGCTTTCTTT. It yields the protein CASGRDRNTEAFF.

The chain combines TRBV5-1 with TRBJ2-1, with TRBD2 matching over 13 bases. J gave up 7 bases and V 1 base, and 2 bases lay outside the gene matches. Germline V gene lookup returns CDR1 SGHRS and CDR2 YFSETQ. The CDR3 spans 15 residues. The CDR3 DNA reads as TGCGCCAGCAGCTTGATGACTAGCGGGGGGAATGAGCAGTTCTTC. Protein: CASSLMTSGGNEQFF.

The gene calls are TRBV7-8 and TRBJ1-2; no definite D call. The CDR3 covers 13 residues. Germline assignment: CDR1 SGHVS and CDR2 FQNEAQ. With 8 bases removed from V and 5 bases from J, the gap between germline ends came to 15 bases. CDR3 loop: CASGEVGPYGYTF. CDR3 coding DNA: TGTGCCAGCGGGGAGGTTGGGCCATATGGCTACACCTTC.

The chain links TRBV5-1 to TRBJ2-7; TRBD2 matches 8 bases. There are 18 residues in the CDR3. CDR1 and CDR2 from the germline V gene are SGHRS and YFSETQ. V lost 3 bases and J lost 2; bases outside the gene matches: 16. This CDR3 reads CASSSVRGGPRYTYEQYF. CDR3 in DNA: TGCGCCAGCAGCTCCGTTCGGGGGGGGCCAAGATATACCTACGAGCAGTACTTC.

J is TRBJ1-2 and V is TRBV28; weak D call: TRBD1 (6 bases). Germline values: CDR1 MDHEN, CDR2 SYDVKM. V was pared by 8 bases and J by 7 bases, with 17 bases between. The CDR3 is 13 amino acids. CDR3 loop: CASFRGAQGGYTF. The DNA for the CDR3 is TGTGCCAGCTTTCGGGGGGCTCAGGGTGGCTACACCTTC.

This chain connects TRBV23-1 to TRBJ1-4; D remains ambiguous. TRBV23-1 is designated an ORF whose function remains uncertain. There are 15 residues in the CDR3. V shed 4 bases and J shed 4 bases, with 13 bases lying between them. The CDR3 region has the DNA TGCGCCAGCAGTCGGCAGGCCGATGGTAATGAAAAACTGTTTTTT. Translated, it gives CASSRQADGNEKLFF.

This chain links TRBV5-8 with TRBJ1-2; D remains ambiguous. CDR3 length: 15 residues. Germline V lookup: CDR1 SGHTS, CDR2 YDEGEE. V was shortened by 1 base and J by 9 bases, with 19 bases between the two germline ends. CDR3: CASSLIVYKGYRYTF. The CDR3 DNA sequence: TGTGCCAGCAGCTTGATAGTTTATAAGGGTTATCGCTACACCTTC.